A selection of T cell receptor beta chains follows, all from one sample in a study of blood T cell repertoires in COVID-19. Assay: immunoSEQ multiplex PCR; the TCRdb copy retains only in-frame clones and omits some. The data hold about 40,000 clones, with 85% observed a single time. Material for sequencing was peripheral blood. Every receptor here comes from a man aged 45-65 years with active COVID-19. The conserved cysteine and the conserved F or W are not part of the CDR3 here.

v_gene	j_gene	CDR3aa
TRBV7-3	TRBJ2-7	ASSLPAGSSYEQY
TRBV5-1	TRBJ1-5	ASSLGTGNQPQH
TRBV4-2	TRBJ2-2	ASSQDRLAGAGVGELF
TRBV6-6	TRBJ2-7	ASRYQGEYEQY
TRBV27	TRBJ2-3	ASSRGAGLTDTQY
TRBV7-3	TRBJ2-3	ASSPGGVGDTQY
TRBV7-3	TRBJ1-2	ASSARGDYGYT
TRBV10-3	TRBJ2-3	AMRTGATDTQY
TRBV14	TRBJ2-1	ASSQRYRGNEQF
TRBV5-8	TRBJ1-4	ASTLGDSLGEKLF
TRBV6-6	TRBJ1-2	ASSLHGRTGGDSNYGYT
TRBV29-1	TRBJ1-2	SVTGAYGYT
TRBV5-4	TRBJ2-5	ASSFSLAGVETQY
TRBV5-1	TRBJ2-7	ASSLGSGGAGEQY
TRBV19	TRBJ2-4	ASKGSEKNIQY
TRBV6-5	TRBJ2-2	ASSYRQGNTGELF
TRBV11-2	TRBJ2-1	ASTRFIYYNEQF
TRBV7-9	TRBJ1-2	ASAKGTSSGYGYT
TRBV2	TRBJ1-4	ASSEGQGSQKLF
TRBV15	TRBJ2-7	ATSRDTSGRAIYEQY
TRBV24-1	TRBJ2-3	ATSDPTGGGTDTQY
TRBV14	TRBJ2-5	ASSPLRTNALQETQY
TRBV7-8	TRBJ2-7	ASSQGTDETGRRY
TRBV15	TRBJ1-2	ATSRDIGQGAGYT
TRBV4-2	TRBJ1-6	ASSPKAGTTINSPLH
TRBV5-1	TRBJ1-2	ASSLLGQPYGYT
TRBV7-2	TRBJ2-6	ASSLGGGVSGANVLT
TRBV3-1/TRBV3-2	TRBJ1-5	ASSARSGISNQPQH
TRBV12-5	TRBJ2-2	ASGLVRMNTGELF
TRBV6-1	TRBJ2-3	ASSETGGGPDTQY
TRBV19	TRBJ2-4	ASSNRQLAKNIQY
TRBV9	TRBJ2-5	ASSVARQGVGETQY
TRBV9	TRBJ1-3	ASSVVGGLRDTIY
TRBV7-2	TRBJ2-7	ASSPAGEQY
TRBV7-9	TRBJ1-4	ASSQGTANEKLF
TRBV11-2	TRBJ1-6	ASSLGTGGRNSPLH
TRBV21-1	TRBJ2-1	ASSKGTSGNNEQF
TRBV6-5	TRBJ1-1	ASSYSGAGEAF
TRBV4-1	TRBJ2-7	ASSQVPRLAASYEQY
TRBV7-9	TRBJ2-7	ASSRTLYEQY
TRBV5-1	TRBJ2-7	ASSRTRGDEQY
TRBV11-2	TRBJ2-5	ASSLFERTQY
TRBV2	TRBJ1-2	ASSALTGDYGYT
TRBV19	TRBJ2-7	ASSRRSGTWEQY
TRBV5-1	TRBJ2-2	ASSFGTGGTGELF